These 28 T cell receptor beta chains were sequenced from one sample in a study of blood T cell repertoires in COVID-19. Profiling relied on immunoSEQ multiplex PCR, and the TCRdb table lists in-frame clones only, not all of them. The table has over 80,000 clones, 70% to 85% seen once; the top ten hold roughly 4.2%. The sample taken for sequencing was peripheral blood. These receptors all come from a woman aged 50 to 65 with acute or convalescent COVID-19.

This chain uses TRBV28 with TRBJ1-5, with no clear D. Between the trimmed V and J ends, which lost 6 bases and 9 bases, there was a span of 21 bases. The CDR3 has 15 residues. CDR1 is MDHEN and CDR2 is SYDVKM in the germline V gene. This CDR3 reads CASRPRGGPGRPQHF. Written as DNA, the CDR3 is TGTGCCAGCAGACCTCGAGGAGGGCCCGGGAGGCCCCAGCATTTT.

This chain joins TRBV3-1 (or the pseudogene TRBV3-2) and TRBJ1-1, with TRBD1 matching 7 bases. CDR1 is LGHDT, CDR2 YNNKEL, per germline (reference sequence). The ends lost 4 bases at V and 4 bases at J; junction bases unmatched: 6. This CDR3 region has 14 residues. This chain's CDR3 is CASSLYGTVTEAFF. The CDR3 DNA reads TGTGCCAGCAGCCTATACGGGACAGTCACTGAAGCTTTCTTT.

This clone has just one count. The rearrangement joins TRBV19 to TRBJ1-4, with D possibly matching TRBD1 (6 bases). This CDR3 has 16 amino acids. Germline V lookup: CDR1 LNHDA, CDR2 SQIVND (reference sequence). Trimming pared 5 bases from V and 6 bases from J, leaving 19 bases between. In DNA, the CDR3 is TGTGCCAGTAGTGTCCAACAGGGTCACGGATATGAAAAACTGTTTTTT. Its protein is CASSVQQGHGYEKLFF. The complete variable domain, with remaining parts taken from reference TRBV19 and TRBJ1-4, reads DGGITQSPKYLFRKEGQNVTLSCEQNLNHDAMYWYRQDPGQGLRLIYYSQIVNDFQKGDIAEGYSVSREKKESFPLTVTSAQKNPTAFYLCASSVQQGHGYEKLFFGSGTQLSVL.

The CDR3 sequence: CASSLGLAGGFEQYF. In nucleotides, the CDR3 is TGTGCCAGCAGCTTAGGACTAGCGGGGGGCTTCGAGCAGTACTTC. The V and J genes are TRBV11-1 and TRBJ2-7, with TRBD2 matching 13 bases. Germline V CDR1 and CDR2: SGHAT, FQDESV (reference sequence). V dropped 1 base and J dropped 6; count of bases not matched to a gene: 3. The length of the CDR3 is 15 residues.

The chain employs TRBV4-3 and TRBJ1-5; D gene ambiguous. Trimming removed 1 base from V and 1 base from J, with 8 bases in between. This CDR3 comprises 15 residues. Germline values: CDR1 LGHNA, CDR2 YSLEER. CDR3 in DNA: TGCGCCAGCAGCCAAGGTCGAGGAAGCAATCAGCCCCAGCATTTT. Protein: CASSQGRGSNQPQHF.

The chain recombines TRBV3-1 (or the pseudogene TRBV3-2) with TRBJ2-5, with D possibly TRBD2 on 6 matching bases. CDR1 is LGHDT, CDR2 YNNKEL, per germline (reference sequence). Trimming shortened V by 5 bases and J by 1 base, and 11 bases separated the two germline ends. The CDR3 spans 14 residues. The CDR3 DNA reads as TGTGCCAGCAGCTCGGGACTCCTCCAAGAGACCCAGTACTTC. This encodes CASSSGLLQETQYF.

The rearrangement links TRBV3-1 (or the pseudogene TRBV3-2) to TRBJ1-2; D call uncertain. V shed 3 bases and J shed 4 bases, with 9 bases lying between them. The CDR3 is made up of 13 amino acids. Germline CDR1 LGHDT, CDR2 YNNKEL (reference sequence). The CDR3 bases are TGTGCCAGCAGCCACCAAGCCACCTATGGCTACACCTTC. Protein product: CASSHQATYGYTF.

The V and J genes are TRBV7-6 and TRBJ2-6; possible D gene TRBD2, 6 bases. The CDR3 contains 16 residues. Germline-derived CDR1 and CDR2 are SGHVS and FNYEAQ. V was cut by 4 bases and J by 0 bases, with 10 bases left in between. CDR3 DNA sequence: TGTGCCAGCAGCTGGCTCGGGAGCTCTGGGGCCAACGTCCTGACTTTC. Translated: CASSWLGSSGANVLTF.

CDR3 region: CASSEDRNQPQHF. CDR3 bases: TGTGCCAGCAGCGAGGACAGGAATCAGCCCCAGCATTTT. This chain uses TRBV5-6 with TRBJ1-5; 7 nucleotides match TRBD1. Germline CDR1 is SGHDT and CDR2 is YYEEEE. Losses at the gene ends were 4 bases for V and 4 bases for J; bases not matched to a gene: 2. The CDR3 runs to 13 residues.

This chain joins TRBV10-1 and TRBJ2-1; TRBD2 aligns across 13 bases. With V trimmed by 9 bases and J by 4 bases, 3 bases remained unmatched. This CDR3 region has 14 residues. Germline CDR1 and CDR2: WNHNN and SYGVQD (reference sequence). Here the CDR3 reads CARTTSGGYNEQFF. The CDR3 DNA follows: TGCGCCAGAACGACTAGCGGGGGGTACAATGAGCAGTTCTTC.

For this clone: The same CDR3 can be traced to other DNA sequences in this sample. The V gene is TRBV28, the J gene TRBJ2-3; TRBD2 matches at 8 bases. The V segment lost 6 bases and the J segment 1 base; nucleotides outside the gene matches: 6. Per germline, CDR1 MDHEN and CDR2 SYDVKM. CDR3 length: 15 amino acids. Here the CDR3 DNA reads TGTGCCAGCAGCTTGGGGCGGGGGGGCACAGATACGCAGTATTTT. Translation gives CASSLGRGGTDTQYF.

The genes are TRBV6-6 and TRBJ2-2; the D gene is possibly TRBD2 (5 bases). Germline CDR1 reads MNHNY; CDR2 reads SVGAGI (reference sequence). The CDR3 runs 14 residues. Trimming cost V 7 bases and J 1 base, with 10 bases left between them. The CDR3 DNA is TGTGCCAGCACCCCCCGGGGGAACACCGGGGAGCTGTTTTTT. Amino acid sequence: CASTPRGNTGELFF.

This clone has only one observation. The genes are TRBV5-4 and TRBJ2-7, with 12 bases lining up with TRBD1. V gave up 4 bases and J gave up 0 bases; unmatched junction bases: 8. The length of the CDR3 is 17 residues. The germline V gene encodes CDR1 SGHNT and CDR2 YYREEE (reference sequence). The CDR3 nucleotides read TGTGCCAGCAGCCCTGGGGGGGACAGGGGGCCCTCCTACGAGCAGTACTTC. Encoded protein: CASSPGGDRGPSYEQYF.

The chain uses TRBV2 and TRBJ1-1; TRBD1 matches at 10 bases. CDR3 length equals 14 residues. The germline V gene has CDR1 SNHLY and CDR2 FYNNEI. With 7 bases clipped from V and 3 bases from J, the junction kept 5 bases outside the gene matches. The CDR3 protein is CASIWTGGDTEAFF. In nucleotides, the CDR3 is TGTGCCAGCATTTGGACAGGGGGTGACACTGAAGCTTTCTTT.

The chain links TRBV11-2 to TRBJ1-5; D is unclear. CDR3 size: 14 residues. Trimming shortened V by 1 base and J by 5 bases, and 9 bases separated the two germline ends. Germline CDR1 SGHAT, CDR2 FQNNGV. The CDR3 loop is CASSLGAGYQPQHF. CDR3 in DNA: TGTGCCAGCAGCTTAGGCGCGGGCTATCAGCCCCAGCATTTT.

The V call is TRBV3-1 (or the pseudogene TRBV3-2), the J call TRBJ2-3; 9 bases map to TRBD2. CDR3 size: 14 residues. After removal of 4 bases from V and 5 bases from J, the junction contained 4 bases not matched to a gene. Germline V gives CDR1 LGHDT, CDR2 YNNKEL (reference sequence). The CDR3 reads CASSRGGAEDTQYF. CDR3 DNA: TGTGCCAGCAGCCGCGGGGGGGCGGAAGATACGCAGTATTTT.

The chain carries TRBV7-9 and TRBJ1-1; 9 bases are a match to TRBD1. Trimming removed 4 bases from V and 5 bases from J; junction bases left unmatched: 5. The CDR3 consists of 14 residues. Germline lookup yields CDR1 SEHNR and CDR2 FQNEAQ (reference sequence). The CDR3 region is CASSSTGGATEAFF. DNA for the CDR3: TGTGCCAGCAGCTCAACAGGGGGCGCGACTGAAGCTTTCTTT.

This chain joins TRBV14 and TRBJ2-3; no clear D gene. The CDR3 has 11 amino acids. Germline V gene data show CDR1 as SGHDN and CDR2 as FVKESK. V was shortened by 2 bases and J by 6 bases, with 3 bases between the two germline ends. The CDR3 DNA reads as TGTGCCAGCAGCCAATCGGATACGCAGTATTTT. Its translation: CASSQSDTQYF.

The chain carries TRBV20-1 and TRBJ2-1; tentative D call: TRBD1 (5 bases). The V end was cut by 5 bases, the J end by 6 bases, with 8 bases between. Germline V lookup: CDR1 DFQATT, CDR2 SNEGSKA (reference sequence). This CDR3 has 11 residues. The CDR3 sequence: CSAGRVNEQFF. The CDR3 region has the DNA TGCAGTGCTGGCAGGGTCAATGAGCAGTTCTTC.

V and J are TRBV21-1 and TRBJ2-5; TRBD2, as called in the table, went unchecked against the DNA. TRBV21-1 is a pseudogene segment. This CDR3 has 16 amino acids. CDR3 sequence (DNA): TGTGCCAGCAGCGCCCGAAGCGGGGGGTACCGAGAGACCCAGTACTTC. It codes for CASSARSGGYRETQYF.

The J gene is TRBJ1-2, the V gene TRBV4-2, with D possibly matching TRBD1 (5 bases). Trimming cost V 0 bases and J 2 bases, with 13 bases left between them. CDR1 and CDR2 (germline): LGHNA, YNFKEQ. The CDR3 is made up of 16 amino acids. CDR3 residues: CASSQEAGPSNYGYTF. The CDR3 DNA reads as TGTGCCAGCAGCCAAGAGGCAGGGCCGTCAAACTATGGCTACACCTTC.

This chain uses TRBV6-6 with TRBJ2-3, with 7 bases fitting TRBD1. From germline, CDR1 is MNHNY and CDR2 SVGAGI (reference sequence). The CDR3 is 15 residues long. With V trimmed by 2 bases and J by 2 bases, 4 bases remained unmatched. The DNA of the CDR3 is TGTGCCAGCAGTTACGGACAGGCCTACACAGATACGCAGTATTTT. Its protein product is CASSYGQAYTDTQYF.

The CDR3 protein is CASSQDRDFRMYEQYF. In DNA, the CDR3 is TGCGCCAGCAGCCAAGATAGGGACTTTAGGATGTACGAGCAGTACTTC. V gene TRBV4-3 combines with J gene TRBJ2-7; weak D call: TRBD2 (6 bases). CDR1 and CDR2 (germline): LGHNA, YSLEER. Deletions cut 0 bases from V and 4 bases from J, with 16 bases between. The CDR3 runs 16 residues.

This rearrangement joins TRBV20-1 to TRBJ1-1; D may be TRBD1 (5 bases). CDR1 and CDR2 (germline): DFQATT, SNEGSKA (reference sequence). CDR3 size: 12 residues. V lost 3 bases, J lost 4 bases, and 9 bases lay in between. The CDR3 protein is CSASGRGTEAFF. Here the CDR3 DNA reads TGCAGTGCTAGTGGAAGGGGCACTGAAGCTTTCTTT.

This clone was picked up a small number of times. The chain has TRBV7-8 and TRBJ1-6; D ambiguous. V lost 4 bases and J lost 0, with 10 bases in between. CDR3 length: 16 residues. The germline CDR1 and CDR2 sequences are SGHVS and FQNEAQ. The DNA for the CDR3 is TGTGCCAGCAGCTCCGACACGAGCTCCTATAATTCACCCCTCCACTTT. Translated, it gives CASSSDTSSYNSPLHF.

In this sample, this clone turned up once. V gene TRBV9 combines with J gene TRBJ1-5; 10 bases agree with TRBD1. The germline V gene encodes CDR1 SGDLS and CDR2 YYNGEE. This CDR3 is 15 amino acids long. With 7 bases clipped from V and 1 base from J, the junction kept 5 bases outside the gene matches. This chain's CDR3 is CASAWGQGSNQPQHF. The CDR3 coding sequence is TGTGCCAGCGCCTGGGGACAGGGGAGCAATCAGCCCCAGCATTTT.

J is TRBJ2-2 and V is TRBV9; unclear D gene. The CDR3 spans 14 residues. The germline V gene encodes CDR1 SGDLS and CDR2 YYNGEE. The V end was cut by 4 bases, the J end by 6 bases, with 13 bases between. Written as DNA, the CDR3 is TGTGCCAGCAGCCAGTATTTAAATTCCGGGGAGCTGTTTTTT. Its translation: CASSQYLNSGELFF.

J is TRBJ1-1 and V is TRBV6-5, with 7 bases matching TRBD1. V lost 8 bases, J lost 2 bases, and 8 bases stayed unmatched. The V gene's germline CDR1 is MNHEY and CDR2 SVGAGI. The CDR3 totals 14 residues. The CDR3 here is CASRFDRANTEAFF. CDR3 DNA: TGTGCCAGCCGTTTTGACAGGGCAAACACTGAAGCTTTCTTT.